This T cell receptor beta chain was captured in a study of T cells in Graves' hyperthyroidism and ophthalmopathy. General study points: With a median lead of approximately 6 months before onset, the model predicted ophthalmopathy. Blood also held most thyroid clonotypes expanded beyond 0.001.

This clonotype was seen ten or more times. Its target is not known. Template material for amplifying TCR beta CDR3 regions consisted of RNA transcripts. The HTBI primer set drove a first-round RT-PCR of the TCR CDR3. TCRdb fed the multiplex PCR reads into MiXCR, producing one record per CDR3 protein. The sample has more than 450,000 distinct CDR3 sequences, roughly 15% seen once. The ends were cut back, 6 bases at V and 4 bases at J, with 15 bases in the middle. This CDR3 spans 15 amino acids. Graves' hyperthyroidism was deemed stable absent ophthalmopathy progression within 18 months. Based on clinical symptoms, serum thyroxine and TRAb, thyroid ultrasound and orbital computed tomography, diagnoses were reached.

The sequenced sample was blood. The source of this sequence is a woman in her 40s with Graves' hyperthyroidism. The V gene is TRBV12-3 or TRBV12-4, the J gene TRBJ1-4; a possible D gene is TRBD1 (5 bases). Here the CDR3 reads CASSQSGGNNEKLFF. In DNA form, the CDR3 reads TGTGCCAGCAGCCAGAGCGGGGGGAATAATGAAAAACTGTTTTTT.